Listed below are T cell receptor beta chains from one sample, sequenced in a study of blood T cell repertoires in COVID-19. Profiled with immunoSEQ multiplex PCR; TCRdb holds only in-frame clones, not every one. The sample holds some 250,000 clones, approximately 80% seen once. Material: peripheral blood. These TCRs come from a man aged 40-49 years with acute or convalescent COVID-19. The CDR3 runs from the conserved cysteine through the conserved F or W. D genes are given only for firm matches. The listing skips clone size in some rows; elsewhere it reads once, few, many or a size class.

V,J,length,size,D,DNA,CDR3
TRBV11-2,TRBJ2-1,16,.,TRBD2,TGTGCCAGCAGCGGAGCTGTCCTAGCGGACTACAATGAGCAGTTCTTC,CASSGAVLADYNEQFF
TRBV12-5,TRBJ2-1,16,.,TRBD2,TGTGCTAGTGGTCGCTTTACTAGCGGGAGTTCTAATGAGCAGTTCTTC,CASGRFTSGSSNEQFF
TRBV18,TRBJ2-1,14,.,.,TGTGCCAGCTCAGAGTCTGAATCCTACAATGAGCAGTTCTTC,CASSESESYNEQFF
TRBV7-6,TRBJ2-1,18,.,TRBD2,TGTGCCAGCAGCTTAGTAGCCTCTCGGACTAGCGGGAGAAATGAGCAGTTCTTC,CASSLVASRTSGRNEQFF
TRBV15,TRBJ2-3,16,.,TRBD1,TGTGCCACCAGCAGTACCGGGACAGGGGGCCTGTATACGCAGTATTTT,CATSSTGTGGLYTQYF
TRBV28,TRBJ2-5,15,.,TRBD2,TGTGCCAGCAGTGCTGGGACTAGCGGGAAAGAGACCCAGTACTTC,CASSAGTSGKETQYF
TRBV5-1,TRBJ2-5,13,.,TRBD1,TGCGCCAGCAGACCGGACAGGGTAGAGACCCAGTACTTC,CASRPDRVETQYF
TRBV7-9,TRBJ2-1,17,.,TRBD1,TGTGCCAGCAGCTCCTCCCGGGACAGGGGGCCCTACAATGAGCAGTTCTTC,CASSSSRDRGPYNEQFF
TRBV6-5,TRBJ1-4,13,once,TRBD1,TGTGCCAGCAGTACAGGGGGCGGTGAAAAACTGTTTTTT,CASSTGGGEKLFF
TRBV18,TRBJ1-5,15,.,.,TGTGCCAGCTCCCGGACGGGACTGGGCAATCAGCCCCAGCATTTT,CASSRTGLGNQPQHF
TRBV19,TRBJ2-1,14,.,.,TGTGCCAGTAGTATAGGCTTTCTAGGAAATGAGCAGTTCTTC,CASSIGFLGNEQFF
TRBV7-2,TRBJ2-1,12,.,.,TGTGCCAGCAGCCCCACTAGCCATGAGCAGTTCTTC,CASSPTSHEQFF
TRBV5-6,TRBJ2-3,18,.,TRBD2,TGTGCCAGCAGCCCCGGGACTAGCGGGAGGCCTAGCACAGATACGCAGTATTTT,CASSPGTSGRPSTDTQYF
TRBV27,TRBJ1-5,14,.,.,TGTGCCAGCAGTTTACTGTCCGGGTATCAGCCCCAGCATTTT,CASSLLSGYQPQHF
TRBV7-3,TRBJ1-2,13,few,TRBD1,TGTGCCAGCAGCCCCACAGGGGGGTATGGCTACACCTTC,CASSPTGGYGYTF
TRBV12-3/TRBV12-4,TRBJ1-2,13,.,.,TGTGCCAGCAGTTTATCGGTCGGCGGAGGCTACACCTTC,CASSLSVGGGYTF
TRBV2,TRBJ1-2,13,.,TRBD1,TGTGCCAGCAGTGGGGGGACAGACTATGGCTACACCTTC,CASSGGTDYGYTF
TRBV9,TRBJ2-1,16,.,.,TGTGCCAGCAGCGTAGCAGGGACTCAGTGGTACAATGAGCAGTTCTTC,CASSVAGTQWYNEQFF
TRBV5-1,TRBJ2-5,13,.,TRBD2,TGCGCCAGCAGTCGGGAGGGCCTCGAGACCCAGTACTTC,CASSREGLETQYF